The 32 T cell receptor beta chains listed next were all sequenced from one sample in a study of regulatory T cells in long-lasting Graves disease. Indicated time point: persistent/refractory GD, antithyroid drugs over 5 years with positive TRAb. PBMC-derived RNA was used for the TCR library. According to the study, TCR beta libraries were built with iRepertoire HTBI primers and CDR3-region Arm-PCR. Each CDR3 protein is one row after TCRdb ran MiXCR on the multiplex PCR reads. In the table there are 250,000 to 300,000 distinct CDR3 sequences, 22% of which are singletons. The source was peripheral blood mononuclear cells (PBMCs), collected when the disease was refractory, from a patient treated with antithyroid drugs. These TCRs come from a female donor with Graves disease.

This clonotype was seen only a few times. J is TRBJ1-3 and V is TRBV2, with a possible D match to TRBD1 (5 bases). CDR1 is SNHLY and CDR2 is FYNNEI in the germline V gene. The CDR3 has 15 residues. V was clipped by 6 bases and J by 6 bases, with 18 bases between them. CDR3 sequence (DNA): TGTGCCAGCAGGATTGGTCCGGGGGAGGAAAACACCATATATTTT. As protein: CASRIGPGEENTIYF.

This clonotype has at least ten counts. The chain joins TRBV28 to TRBJ2-4; TRBD1 matches 12 bases. From germline, CDR1 is MDHEN and CDR2 SYDVKM. V was pared by 4 bases and J by 6 bases, with 4 bases of the junction left unmatched. The CDR3 has 15 residues. The CDR3 region is CASSSGGQGANIQYF. As DNA, the CDR3 is TGTGCCAGCAGTTCCGGGGGACAGGGGGCAAACATTCAGTACTTC.

This clonotype showed up many times. V is TRBV3-1 and J is TRBJ1-4; D is unclear. Deletions cut 1 base from V and 8 bases from J, with 5 bases between. Germline V gives CDR1 LGHDT, CDR2 YNNKEL (reference sequence). This CDR3 is built from 12 residues. CDR3 sequence reads: CASSQGLEKLFF. In DNA form, the CDR3 reads TGTGCCAGCAGCCAAGGATTAGAAAAACTGTTTTTT.

This clonotype has only a few counts. The V gene is TRBV28, the J gene TRBJ2-1; D may be TRBD2 (5 bases). The V and J ends lost 2 bases and 6 bases respectively, with 8 bases between them. CDR3 length equals 13 residues. Germline V gene sequence: CDR1 MDHEN, CDR2 SYDVKM. CDR3 region: CASSLLRVNEQFF. CDR3 nucleotide sequence: TGTGCCAGCAGTTTACTGAGGGTCAATGAGCAGTTCTTC.

CDR3 protein: CASRYYWGLAGGTYEQYF. CDR3 bases: TGTGCCAGCAGGTACTACTGGGGGCTAGCGGGAGGTACCTACGAGCAGTACTTC. The chain couples TRBV28 to TRBJ2-7, with 11 bases that match TRBD2. V gave up 6 bases and J gave up 2 bases; unmatched junction bases: 15. CDR3 size: 18 residues. Germline CDR1 reads MDHEN; CDR2 reads SYDVKM.

This clonotype was seen repeatedly, ten times or more. The chain joins TRBV28 to TRBJ2-5, with D hard to call. In germline, CDR1 is MDHEN, CDR2 SYDVKM. This CDR3 is built from 13 residues. V was shortened by 4 bases and J by 6 bases, with 12 bases between the two germline ends. CDR3 DNA sequence: TGTGCCAGCAGTTCCCCCAATAGGAAGACCCAGTACTTC. Protein product: CASSSPNRKTQYF.

The rearrangement uses TRBV7-2 and TRBJ2-2; D is unclear. The V gene's germline CDR1 is SGHTA and CDR2 FQGNSA. The CDR3 is 15 residues long. V was shortened by 0 bases and J by 6 bases, with 11 bases between the two germline ends. The CDR3 DNA reads TGTGCCAGCAGCTTAGCGCCCGCCCGGTCCGGGGAGCTGTTTTTT. Its protein product is CASSLAPARSGELFF.

In this sample, this clonotype turned up many times. The chain employs TRBV6-5 and TRBJ2-7; unclear D gene. CDR3 length: 12 residues. Deletions cut 2 bases from V and 4 bases from J, with 6 bases between. The germline gives CDR1 MNHEY, CDR2 SVGAGI. CDR3 protein: CASSYTSYEQYF. For the CDR3, the DNA is TGTGCCAGCAGTTACACCAGTTACGAGCAGTACTTC.

This clonotype was seen only a few times. Given a much more abundant clone one base away, this may be a read error. The V and J genes are TRBV28 and TRBJ2-7, with 7 bases fitting TRBD2. The germline V gene has CDR1 MDHEN and CDR2 SYDVKM. This CDR3 region has 14 residues. CDR3: CAGRTGLSTYEQYF. As DNA, the CDR3 is TGTGCCGGCAGAACGGGACTATCGACCTACGAGCAGTACTTC.

The CDR3 reads CASSLGGLASGANVLTF. CDR3 nucleotide sequence: TGCGCCAGCAGCTTGGGGGGACTGGCCTCTGGGGCCAACGTCCTGACTTTC. V and J are TRBV5-1 and TRBJ2-6; a possible D gene is TRBD2 (6 bases). V dropped 0 bases and J dropped 0 bases, with 10 bases sitting between them. Germline lookup yields CDR1 SGHRS and CDR2 YFSETQ. There are 17 residues in the CDR3.

This sequence joins TRBV7-8 and TRBJ2-3, with TRBD1 matching over 10 bases. Per the germline V gene, CDR1 is SGHVS and CDR2 is FQNEAQ. The CDR3 totals 15 residues. Germline trimming cut 5 bases from V and 3 bases from J; bases unmatched to any gene: 5. The CDR3 bases are TGTGCCAGCAGCCAGGGACAGGGGATGACAGATACGCAGTATTTT. Translation: CASSQGQGMTDTQYF.

This clonotype has more than one count but fewer than ten. This sequence joins TRBV10-1 and TRBJ1-6, with D maybe TRBD1 (6 bases). V dropped 6 bases and J dropped 9 bases, with 15 bases sitting between them. Germline V lookup: CDR1 WNHNN, CDR2 SYGVQD (reference sequence). There are 14 residues in the CDR3. The CDR3 region is CASRQTGTSSPLHF. The CDR3 nucleotides are TGCGCCAGCAGACAGACCGGGACATCTTCACCCCTCCACTTT.

A few counts support this clonotype. The chain joins TRBV7-9 to TRBJ2-7; 10 positions match TRBD2. The CDR3 has 18 amino acids. The germline CDR1 and CDR2 sequences are SEHNR and FQNEAQ (reference sequence). Trimming took 2 bases from V and 0 from J; bases not matched to a gene: 10. CDR3 sequence: CASSLIEPSGSISYEQYF. CDR3 bases: TGTGCCAGCAGCTTAATCGAGCCTAGCGGGAGTATCTCCTACGAGCAGTACTTC.

The chain is built from TRBV14 and TRBJ2-7; 7 bases are a match to TRBD1. The V and J ends lost 1 base and 2 bases, in that order; junction bases with no gene match: 8. CDR1 is SGHDN, CDR2 FVKESK, per germline. CDR3 length: 16 amino acids. The CDR3 loop is CASSQAMVDRPYEQYF. In DNA form, the CDR3 reads TGTGCCAGCAGCCAAGCAATGGTGGACAGGCCCTACGAGCAGTACTTC.

The rearrangement joins TRBV20-1 to TRBJ2-3, with 7 bases fitting TRBD2. Unmatched junction bases numbered 5, after V lost 1 base and J lost 4 bases. CDR1 and CDR2 (germline): DFQATT, SNEGSKA (reference sequence). This CDR3 region has 14 residues. CDR3 amino acids: CSARGGGGADTQYF. CDR3 DNA: TGCAGTGCTAGAGGGGGGGGGGGGGCAGATACGCAGTATTTT.

This clonotype was seen many times. This rearrangement joins TRBV20-1 to TRBJ2-7; 7 bases are a match to TRBD1. V lost 6 bases to trimming and J lost 5 bases; unmatched junction nucleotides: 13. The germline gives CDR1 DFQATT, CDR2 SNEGSKA (reference sequence). The CDR3 length is 14 residues. The CDR3 DNA sequence: TGCAGTGCCTCTGACAGGGCGGCTGGGGACGAGCAGTACTTC. Amino acids: CSASDRAAGDEQYF.

This chain joins TRBV7-3 and TRBJ2-5; 11 nucleotides align to TRBD2. The V gene end was trimmed by 4 bases and the J gene end by 1 base; junction bases not matched to a gene: 17. Germline V gene sequence: CDR1 SGHTA, CDR2 FQGTGA. This CDR3 has 20 amino acids. CDR3 DNA sequence: TGTGCCAGCAGCTCACCCTTATCGCCAGATAGCGGGAGGGGCCAAGAGACCCAGTACTTC. Amino acids: CASSSPLSPDSGRGQETQYF.

V gene TRBV7-9 combines with J gene TRBJ2-7, with TRBD2 as a possible D gene (5 bases). The CDR3 extends over 16 amino acids. In germline, CDR1 is SEHNR, CDR2 FQNEAQ (reference sequence). The V end was cut by 5 bases, the J end by 1 base, with 18 bases between. CDR3 sequence reads: CASSPSPGVSSYEQYF. The CDR3, as DNA: TGTGCCAGCAGCCCTAGCCCTGGGGTTAGTTCCTACGAGCAGTACTTC.

There are many counts of this clonotype. The chain joins TRBV30 to TRBJ1-2; D ambiguous. Germline CDR1 reads GTSNPN; CDR2 reads SVGIG (reference sequence). This CDR3 has 14 amino acids. The V end was cut by 2 bases, the J end by 4 bases, with 14 bases between. Written as DNA, the CDR3 is TGTGCCTGGAGTCAAAGGACCGGTGGCTATGGCTACACCTTC. It is translated as CAWSQRTGGYGYTF.

In its sample, this clonotype was seen once. This chain links TRBV6-5 with TRBJ1-4; D ambiguous. Trimming pared 1 base from V and 5 bases from J, leaving 5 bases between. The CDR3 sequence is 13 residues long. Germline V gene data show CDR1 as MNHEY and CDR2 as SVGAGI. The CDR3, as DNA: TGTGCCAGCAGTTACTTCGGGAATGAAAAACTGTTTTTT. Translating gives CASSYFGNEKLFF.

The V gene is TRBV2, the J gene TRBJ2-7, with 10 bases matching TRBD2. The length of the CDR3 is 15 residues. The junction had 11 bases not matched to a gene; V was cut back by 9 bases and J by 3 bases. CDR1 SNHLY and CDR2 FYNNEI come from the germline V gene. DNA of the CDR3: TGTGCCAGTAGGCCGGGACTAGCGTCATTCTACGAGCAGTACTTC. It codes for CASRPGLASFYEQYF.

V usage is TRBV12-3 or TRBV12-4 and J usage is TRBJ2-1, with D perhaps TRBD1 (5 bases). With 7 bases removed from V and 2 bases from J, the gap between germline ends came to 15 bases. The CDR3 is 15 amino acids. Here the CDR3 reads CASNPPQATYNEQFF. CDR3 nucleotide sequence: TGTGCCAGCAACCCACCACAGGCAACCTACAATGAGCAGTTCTTC.

The chain is built from TRBV19 and TRBJ2-5; D is undetermined. The CDR3 has 14 residues. V was cut by 3 bases and J by 4 bases, with 12 bases left in between. In germline, CDR1 is LNHDA, CDR2 SQIVND (reference sequence). This chain's CDR3 is CASSIMLDLETQYF. For the CDR3, the DNA is TGTGCCAGTAGTATTATGCTGGACCTAGAGACCCAGTACTTC.

This clonotype occurred many times. The V call is TRBV28, the J call TRBJ2-7; D unclear. V lost 3 bases and J 2 bases, leaving 14 bases between the germline ends. Germline CDR1 reads MDHEN; CDR2 reads SYDVKM. The CDR3 length is 15 residues. The CDR3, as DNA: TGTGCCAGCAGTTTGGCCACCGAAACCCCCTACGAGCAGTACTTC. Amino acid sequence: CASSLATETPYEQYF.

This clonotype was counted at least ten times. The chain is built from TRBV28 and TRBJ2-5; D is uncertain. CDR3 length: 13 residues. Germline V CDR1 and CDR2: MDHEN, SYDVKM. With 3 bases removed from V and 5 bases from J, the gap between germline ends came to 10 bases. The CDR3: CASSFRPEETQYF. CDR3 DNA sequence: TGTGCCAGCAGTTTTCGGCCTGAGGAGACCCAGTACTTC.

The chain couples TRBV19 to TRBJ1-5; 10 bases match TRBD1. Germline V gives CDR1 LNHDA, CDR2 SQIVND (reference sequence). Losses at the gene ends were 5 bases for V and 6 bases for J; bases not matched to a gene: 16. The length of the CDR3 is 18 residues. CDR3 in amino acids: CASSSPRDRGVTSQPQHF. CDR3 in DNA: TGTGCCAGTAGTTCCCCCCGGGACAGGGGAGTGACAAGTCAGCCCCAGCATTTT. The variable domain in full, completed from reference TRBV19 and TRBJ1-5, reads DGGITQSPKYLFRKEGQNVTLSCEQNLNHDAMYWYRQDPGQGLRLIYYSQIVNDFQKGDIAEGYSVSREKKESFPLTVTSAQKNPTAFYLCASSSPRDRGVTSQPQHFGDGTRLSIL.

This clonotype was detected many times. CDR3 amino acids: CASSLGGRMNTEAFF. For the CDR3, the DNA is TGTGCCAGCAGCTTAGGGGGCAGGATGAACACTGAAGCTTTCTTT. The chain combines TRBV7-8 with TRBJ1-1; D possibly corresponds to TRBD1 (5 bases). The CDR3 has 15 residues. V shed 1 base and J shed 0 bases, with 9 bases lying between them. The germline gives CDR1 SGHVS, CDR2 FQNEAQ.

The table lists this clonotype with many counts. The chain carries TRBV4-3 and TRBJ1-1; D unclear. Per the germline V gene, CDR1 is LGHNA and CDR2 is YSLEER. Trimming took 5 bases from V and 4 from J, leaving 14 bases between them. The CDR3 length is 14 residues. CDR3 sequence: CASSGGPLGTEAFF. The CDR3 DNA is TGCGCCAGCAGCGGAGGACCGTTGGGCACTGAAGCTTTCTTT.

This clonotype was seen a few times. The V call is TRBV4-3, the J call TRBJ1-4; D ambiguous. V was clipped by 1 base and J by 7 bases, with 16 bases between them. Germline assignment: CDR1 LGHNA and CDR2 YSLEER. CDR3 size: 16 residues. CDR3 protein: CASSQGQAIGSEKLFF. The CDR3, as DNA: TGCGCCAGCAGCCAAGGGCAGGCCATAGGGAGTGAAAAACTGTTTTTT.

The chain uses TRBV20-1 and TRBJ2-1; TRBD2 agrees at 16 bases. J was trimmed by 7 bases and V by 6 bases; bases with no gene match: 6. This CDR3 contains 15 residues. The V gene's germline CDR1 is DFQATT and CDR2 SNEGSKA (reference sequence). CDR3 amino acids: CSARPGLAGGNEQFF. Written as DNA, the CDR3 is TGCAGTGCACGGCCGGGACTAGCGGGAGGGAATGAGCAGTTCTTC.

This clonotype was detected only a few times. The chain recombines TRBV3-1 with TRBJ2-6; perhaps TRBD1 as D (6 bases). The CDR3 totals 17 residues. The V gene lost 1 base and the J gene lost 1 base, with 11 bases spanning the gap. CDR1 and CDR2 (germline): LGHDT, YNNKEL (reference sequence). The CDR3 nucleotides read TGTGCCAGCAGCCAAGCCCATACAGGGTCTGGGGCCAACGTCCTGACTTTC. The encoded protein is CASSQAHTGSGANVLTF.

This clonotype was detected many times. The chain combines TRBV6-1 with TRBJ2-5, with unresolved D. The germline V gene has CDR1 MNHNS and CDR2 SASEGT. The CDR3 sequence is 14 residues long. Trimming pared 5 bases from V and 5 bases from J, leaving 15 bases between. The CDR3 DNA reads as TGTGCCAGCAGTCCGGTACCCACCGGGGAGACCCAGTACTTC. Its translation: CASSPVPTGETQYF.